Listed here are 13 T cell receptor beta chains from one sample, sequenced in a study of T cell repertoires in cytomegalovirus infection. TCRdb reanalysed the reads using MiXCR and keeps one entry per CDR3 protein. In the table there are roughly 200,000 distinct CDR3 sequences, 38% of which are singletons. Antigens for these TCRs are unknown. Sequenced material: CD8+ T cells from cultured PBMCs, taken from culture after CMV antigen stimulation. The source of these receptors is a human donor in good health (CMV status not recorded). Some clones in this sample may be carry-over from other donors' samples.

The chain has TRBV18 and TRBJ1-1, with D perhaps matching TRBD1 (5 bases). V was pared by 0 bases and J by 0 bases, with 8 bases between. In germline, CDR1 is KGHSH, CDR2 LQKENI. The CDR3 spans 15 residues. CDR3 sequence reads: CASSPPRGLNTEAFF. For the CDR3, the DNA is TGTGCCAGCTCACCACCGAGGGGATTGAACACTGAAGCTTTCTTT.

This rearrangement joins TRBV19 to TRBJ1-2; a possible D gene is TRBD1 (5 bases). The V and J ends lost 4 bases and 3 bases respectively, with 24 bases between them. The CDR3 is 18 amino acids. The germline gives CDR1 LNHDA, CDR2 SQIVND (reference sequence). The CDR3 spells CASSNLARDLEEDYGYTF. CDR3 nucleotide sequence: TGTGCCAGTAGTAATTTGGCCCGGGACTTGGAAGAAGACTATGGCTACACCTTC.

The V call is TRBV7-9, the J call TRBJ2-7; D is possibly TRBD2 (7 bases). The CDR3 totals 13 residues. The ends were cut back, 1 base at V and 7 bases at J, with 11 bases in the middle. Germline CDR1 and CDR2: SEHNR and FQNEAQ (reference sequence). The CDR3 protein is CASSLGGGREQYF. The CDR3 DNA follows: TGTGCCAGCAGCTTAGGCGGGGGCAGGGAGCAGTACTTC.

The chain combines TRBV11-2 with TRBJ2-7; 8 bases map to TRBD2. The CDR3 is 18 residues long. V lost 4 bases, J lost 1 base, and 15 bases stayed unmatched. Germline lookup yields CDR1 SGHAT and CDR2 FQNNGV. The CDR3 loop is CASSSQGQGLAGSYEQYF. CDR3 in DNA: TGTGCCAGCAGCTCCCAGGGCCAGGGGCTAGCGGGTTCCTACGAGCAGTACTTC.

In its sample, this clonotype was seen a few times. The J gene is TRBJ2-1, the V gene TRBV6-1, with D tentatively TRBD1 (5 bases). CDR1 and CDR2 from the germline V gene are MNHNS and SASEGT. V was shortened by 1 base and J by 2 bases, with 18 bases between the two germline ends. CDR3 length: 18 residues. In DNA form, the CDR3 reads TGTGCCAGCAGTGAAGGGCCCCTCCGAGACAGCCCCTACAATGAGCAGTTCTTC. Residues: CASSEGPLRDSPYNEQFF.

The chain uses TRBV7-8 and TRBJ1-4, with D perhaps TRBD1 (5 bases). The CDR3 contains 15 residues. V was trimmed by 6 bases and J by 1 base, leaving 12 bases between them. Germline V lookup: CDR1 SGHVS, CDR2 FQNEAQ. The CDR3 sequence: CASRERRGTNEKLFF. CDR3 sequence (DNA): TGTGCCAGCAGGGAAAGGAGGGGAACTAATGAAAAACTGTTTTTT.

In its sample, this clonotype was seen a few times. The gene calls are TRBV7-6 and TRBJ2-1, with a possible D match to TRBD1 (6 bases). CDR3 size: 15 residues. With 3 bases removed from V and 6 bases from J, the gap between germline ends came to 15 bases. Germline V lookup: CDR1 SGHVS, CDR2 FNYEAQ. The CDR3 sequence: CASSLDGGRGNEQFF. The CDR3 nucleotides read TGTGCCAGCAGCTTGGATGGAGGCAGGGGCAATGAGCAGTTCTTC.

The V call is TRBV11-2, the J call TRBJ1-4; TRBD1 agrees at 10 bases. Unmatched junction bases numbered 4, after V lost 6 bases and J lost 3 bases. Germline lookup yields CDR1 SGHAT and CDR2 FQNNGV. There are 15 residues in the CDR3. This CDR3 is CASRQDRGPNEKLFF. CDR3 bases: TGTGCCAGCAGACAAGACAGGGGGCCTAATGAAAAACTGTTTTTT.

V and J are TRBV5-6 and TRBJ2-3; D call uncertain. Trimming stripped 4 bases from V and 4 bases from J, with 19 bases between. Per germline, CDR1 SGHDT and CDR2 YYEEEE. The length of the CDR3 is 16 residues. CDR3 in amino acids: CASSPENFVAADTQYF. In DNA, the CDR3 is TGTGCCAGCAGCCCGGAAAATTTTGTGGCAGCAGATACGCAGTATTTT.

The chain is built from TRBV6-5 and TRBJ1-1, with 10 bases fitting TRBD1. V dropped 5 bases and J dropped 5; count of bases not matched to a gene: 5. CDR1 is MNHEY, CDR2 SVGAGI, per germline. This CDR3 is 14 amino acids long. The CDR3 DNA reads TGTGCCAGCAGTACAACGGACAGGGGGACTGAAGCTTTCTTT. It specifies CASSTTDRGTEAFF.

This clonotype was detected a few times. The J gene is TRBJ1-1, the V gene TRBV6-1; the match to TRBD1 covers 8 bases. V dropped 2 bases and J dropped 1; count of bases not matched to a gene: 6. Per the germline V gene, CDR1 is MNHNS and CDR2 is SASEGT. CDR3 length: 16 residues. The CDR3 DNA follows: TGTGCCAGCAGTGAAAGCGGACAGGGTGAGAACACTGAAGCTTTCTTT. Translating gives CASSESGQGENTEAFF.

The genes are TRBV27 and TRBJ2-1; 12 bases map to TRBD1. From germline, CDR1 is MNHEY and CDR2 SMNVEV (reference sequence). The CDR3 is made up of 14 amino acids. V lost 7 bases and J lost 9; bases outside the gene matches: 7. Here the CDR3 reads CASNRGQGAREQFF. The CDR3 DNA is TGTGCCAGCAACCGGGGACAGGGGGCACGTGAGCAGTTCTTC.

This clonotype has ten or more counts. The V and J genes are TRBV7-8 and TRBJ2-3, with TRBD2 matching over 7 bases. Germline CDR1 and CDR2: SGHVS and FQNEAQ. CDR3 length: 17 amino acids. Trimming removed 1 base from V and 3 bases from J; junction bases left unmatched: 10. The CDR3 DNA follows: TGTGCCAGCAGCTTAGAAGGTCGGGGGGTATGGACAGATACGCAGTATTTT. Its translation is CASSLEGRGVWTDTQYF.